The 9 T cell receptor beta chains below come from one sample, sequenced in a study of cytotoxic CD8 clonotypes in ibrutinib-treated CLL. TCRdb's copy holds only in-frame clones and misses some; the assay was immunoSEQ multiplex PCR. The data hold roughly 250,000 clones, with 70% observed a single time. The sample was PBMCs, taken after 24 months of ibrutinib treatment. All receptors derive from a human donor with chronic lymphocytic leukemia.

There are a few counts of this clone. The chain is built from TRBV5-8 and TRBJ2-7; TRBD1 might be the D (6 bases). V was pared by 1 base and J by 4 bases, with 9 bases between. The length of the CDR3 is 13 residues. Germline CDR1 SGHTS, CDR2 YDEGEE. The CDR3 DNA follows: TGTGCCAGCAGCTTGAGGGGGAATTACGAGCAGTACTTC. This gives the protein CASSLRGNYEQYF.

The chain uses TRBV30 and TRBJ2-1; no definite D call. The CDR3 covers 12 residues. The germline CDR1 and CDR2 sequences are GTSNPN and SVGIG (reference sequence). Trimming removed 2 bases from V and 3 bases from J, with 5 bases in between. CDR3 nucleotide sequence: TGTGCCTGGAGTCTCAACTACAATGAGCAGTTCTTC. Translation: CAWSLNYNEQFF.

V usage is TRBV7-2 and J usage is TRBJ2-1; no clear D gene. This CDR3 is 14 amino acids long. Germline CDR1 reads SGHTA; CDR2 reads FQGNSA. Trimming pared 3 bases from V and 0 bases from J, leaving 6 bases between. The CDR3 DNA follows: TGTGCCAGCAGCTTCGAAAGCTCCTACAATGAGCAGTTCTTC. Translating it yields CASSFESSYNEQFF.

V gene TRBV15 combines with J gene TRBJ2-1; maybe TRBD1 (6 bases). The V and J ends lost 10 bases and 5 bases respectively, with 12 bases between them. CDR1 is LNHNV, CDR2 YYDKDF, per germline (reference sequence). The length of the CDR3 is 12 residues. CDR3 in DNA: TGTGCCAGCGCGACAGGTAACAATGAGCAGTTCTTC. It codes for CASATGNNEQFF.

The chain employs TRBV6-6 and TRBJ2-5; D is ambiguous. V lost 6 bases to trimming and J lost 9 bases, with 14 bases between them. The V gene's germline CDR1 is MNHNY and CDR2 SVGAGI (reference sequence). The CDR3 sequence is 12 residues long. In DNA, the CDR3 is TGTGCCAGCAGCCTACCCGGAGCACCCCAGTACTTC. It specifies CASSLPGAPQYF.

This clone was seen a few times. The rearrangement links TRBV5-1 to TRBJ2-3; weak D call: TRBD2 (6 bases). The germline V gene encodes CDR1 SGHRS and CDR2 YFSETQ. This CDR3 has 15 residues. Trimming pared 0 bases from V and 2 bases from J, leaving 10 bases between. This CDR3 is CASSLVGGNTDTQYF. The CDR3 region has the DNA TGCGCCAGCAGCTTGGTGGGAGGAAACACAGATACGCAGTATTTT.

This clone was observed a handful of times. V usage is TRBV4-2 and J usage is TRBJ2-7; 7 nucleotides align to TRBD2. Germline assignment: CDR1 LGHNA and CDR2 YNFKEQ. CDR3 length: 15 residues. Trimming cost V 1 base and J 2 bases; bases outside gene matches: 5. This CDR3 reads CASSQVSGEAYEQYF. CDR3 nucleotide sequence: TGTGCCAGCAGCCAAGTGAGCGGGGAGGCCTACGAGCAGTACTTC.

This CDR3 reads CASSPYGDTQYF. The CDR3 bases are TGTGCCAGCTCACCATATGGGGATACGCAGTATTTT. The chain links TRBV18 to TRBJ2-3; no clear D. The V end lost 2 bases, the J end lost 6 bases, and 6 bases lay between the germline ends. Germline V gene lookup returns CDR1 KGHSH and CDR2 LQKENI. This CDR3 is 12 amino acids long.

This clone has more than one count but fewer than ten. The chain has TRBV29-1 and TRBJ2-1; 9 bases match TRBD2. The CDR3 contains 13 residues. Germline assignment: CDR1 SQVTM and CDR2 ANQGSEA. Unmatched junction bases numbered 3, after V lost 4 bases and J lost 5 bases. For the CDR3, the DNA is TGCAGCGTTGGGGCGGGAGGGCACAATGAGCAGTTCTTC. It translates to CSVGAGGHNEQFF.